A few counts support the clone carrying this T cell receptor (beta chain). Antigen: not known. This record belongs to a study of Ad26.COV2.S vaccination and SARS-CoV-2 variants. Study information: Dosing was one shot or two shots 56 days apart. Study results and limitations: There was reportedly substantial breadth in spike-specific CD8+ and CD4+ T cell responses after vaccination.

There are 14 residues in the CDR3. Trimming pared 6 bases from V and 1 base from J, leaving 10 bases between. CDR1 and CDR2 from the germline V gene are MNHEY and SMNVEV (reference sequence). Clones were sequenced by immunoSEQ multiplex PCR, and TCRdb holds only the in-frame ones, with some missing. The sample holds 330,000 or so clones, under 90% seen once. Described treatment: about 20 received Ad26.COV2.S at low or high dose, single or two shots; a few received placebo; per-sample allocation not given. Following the first vaccine or placebo injection, samples were taken on day 63. Boston supplied an adult donor aged 18-55 years.

This chain joins TRBV27 and TRBJ1-3; tentatively, D is TRBD1 (5 bases). The starting material was peripheral blood, obtained in a trial of Ad26.COV2.S vaccine versus placebo. This receptor was taken from a person between 18 and 60 years old who received the Ad26.COV2.S COVID-19 vaccine or a placebo. The CDR3 protein is CASRPDSSGNTIYF. CDR3 DNA: TGTGCCAGCAGGCCTGACAGTTCTGGAAACACCATATATTTT.